One and the same sample provided the 10 T cell receptor beta chains below, sequenced in a study of post-analysis software for immune sequencing data. The study, taken as a whole, reports: Five or six TRBV segments, TRBV5-6, TRBV5-1 and TRBV20-1 among them, were found more frequent in patients than controls.

These TCRs are of unknown antigen specificity. Included in the TCR beta cDNA libraries were unique molecular identifiers. TCRdb ran MiXCR on the PCR reads and lists one entry per CDR3 protein. This sample has hundreds of thousands of distinct CDR3 sequences, with about 53% found just once. Sequencing input: blood. These receptors were taken from a girl under 18 with multiple sclerosis.

The rearrangement links TRBV15 to TRBJ2-5; TRBD2 agrees at 10 bases. CDR1 is LNHNV and CDR2 is YYDKDF in the germline V gene (reference sequence). The V gene end was trimmed by 0 bases and the J gene end by 11 bases; junction bases not matched to a gene: 15. There are 17 residues in the CDR3. CDR3 bases: TGTGCCACCAGCAGAGATTACCCGACTAGCGGGTCCGTGGAGCAGTACTTC. The encoded protein is CATSRDYPTSGSVEQYF.

The rearrangement uses TRBV20-1 and TRBJ2-7; D is tentatively TRBD1 or TRBD2 (5 bases each). Germline V gives CDR1 DFQATT, CDR2 SNEGSKA (reference sequence). The V end was cut by 4 bases, the J end by 2 bases, with 27 bases between. The CDR3 loop spans 18 amino acids. CDR3 DNA: TGCAGTGCTAAAGATATAATGGCTCGGGGCGGTCCTACCTACGAGCAGTACTTC. Protein product: CSAKDIMARGGPTYEQYF.

The V call is TRBV12-3 or TRBV12-4, the J call TRBJ2-1, with TRBD2 matching over 11 bases. Trimming took 3 bases from V and 6 from J; bases not matched to a gene: 7. CDR3 length equals 16 residues. DNA of the CDR3: TGTGCCAGCAGTTTTTCCGGGACTAGCGGACTCAATGAGCAGTTCTTC. Translation gives CASSFSGTSGLNEQFF.

This rearrangement joins TRBV18 to TRBJ1-5; the D is unclear. V was clipped by 2 bases and J by 0 bases, with 5 bases between them. The length of the CDR3 is 14 residues. Germline V gene sequence: CDR1 KGHSH, CDR2 LQKENI. The CDR3 protein is CASSPGDSNQPQHF. In nucleotides, the CDR3 is TGTGCCAGCTCACCAGGGGATAGCAATCAGCCCCAGCATTTT.

Only a few counts were recorded for this clonotype. The chain carries TRBV29-1 and TRBJ2-3; possibly TRBD1 or TRBD2 for D (5 bases each). The CDR3 extends over 15 amino acids. Deletions cut 2 bases from V and 4 bases from J, with 16 bases between. Germline lookup yields CDR1 SQVTM and CDR2 ANQGSEA. The CDR3 here is CSVETKGTRSDTQYF. The CDR3 DNA reads TGCAGCGTTGAAACGAAGGGGACGAGATCAGATACGCAGTATTTT.

V and J are TRBV12-3 or TRBV12-4 and TRBJ1-1; 12 bases are shared with TRBD1. This CDR3 region has 19 residues. The V and J ends lost 3 bases and 0 bases, in that order; junction bases with no gene match: 11. In nucleotides, the CDR3 is TGTGCCAGCAGTTTTACCCGGGACAGGGGGCCTGGATTGAACACTGAAGCTTTCTTT. Amino acid sequence: CASSFTRDRGPGLNTEAFF.

This clonotype occurred a few times. The chain carries TRBV7-6 and TRBJ2-6; D ambiguous. This CDR3 spans 16 amino acids. Trimming took off 2 bases at V and 3 bases at J, with 11 bases between the two ends. Germline CDR1 is SGHVS and CDR2 is FNYEAQ. The CDR3 loop is CASSLSALGGANVLTF. CDR3 DNA sequence: TGTGCCAGCAGCTTATCAGCCCTTGGTGGGGCCAACGTCCTGACTTTC.

This clonotype showed up just a few times. The chain carries TRBV4-2 and TRBJ2-1, with TRBD2 matching over 11 bases. CDR1 LGHNA and CDR2 YNFKEQ come from the germline V gene. The CDR3 extends over 15 amino acids. V gave up 1 base and J gave up 4 bases; unmatched junction bases: 0. The CDR3: CASSQGLAGYNEQFF. The CDR3 DNA reads as TGTGCCAGCAGCCAAGGACTAGCGGGGTACAATGAGCAGTTCTTC.

This clonotype was seen a handful of times. As DNA, the CDR3 is TGTGCCAGCAGTCCTCGGACAGGGAAGGACTCTGGGGCCAACGTCCTGACTTTC. As protein: CASSPRTGKDSGANVLTF. The rearrangement links TRBV12-3 or TRBV12-4 to TRBJ2-6; 8 bases fit TRBD1. This CDR3 spans 18 amino acids. V lost 5 bases and J lost 0; bases outside the gene matches: 9.

This clonotype was seen a single time. The V call is TRBV6-5, the J call TRBJ1-5; D remains unclear. V lost 7 bases and J lost 0, with 10 bases in between. This CDR3 has 14 residues. The germline V gene has CDR1 MNHEY and CDR2 SVGAGI. The CDR3 region is CASTNGGSNQPQHF. In DNA, the CDR3 is TGTGCCAGCACGAACGGAGGTAGCAATCAGCCCCAGCATTTT.